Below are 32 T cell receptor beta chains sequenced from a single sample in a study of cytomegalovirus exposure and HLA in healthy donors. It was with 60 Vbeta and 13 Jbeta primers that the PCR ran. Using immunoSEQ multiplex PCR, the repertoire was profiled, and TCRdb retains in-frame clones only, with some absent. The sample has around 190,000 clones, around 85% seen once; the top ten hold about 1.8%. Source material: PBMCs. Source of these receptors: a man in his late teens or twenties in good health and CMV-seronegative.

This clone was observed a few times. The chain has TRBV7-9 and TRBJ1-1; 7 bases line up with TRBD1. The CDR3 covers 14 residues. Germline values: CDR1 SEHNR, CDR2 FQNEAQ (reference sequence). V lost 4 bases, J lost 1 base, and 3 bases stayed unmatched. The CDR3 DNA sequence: TGTGCCAGCAGCTCAGACAGGGAGAACACTGAAGCTTTCTTT. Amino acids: CASSSDRENTEAFF.

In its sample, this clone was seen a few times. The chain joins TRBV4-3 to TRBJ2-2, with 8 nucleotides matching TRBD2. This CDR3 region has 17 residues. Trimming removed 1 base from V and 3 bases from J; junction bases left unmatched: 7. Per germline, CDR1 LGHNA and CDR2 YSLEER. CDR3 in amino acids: CASSQGRTSSYTGELFF. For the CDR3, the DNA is TGCGCCAGCAGCCAAGGACGGACTAGCAGTTACACCGGGGAGCTGTTTTTT.

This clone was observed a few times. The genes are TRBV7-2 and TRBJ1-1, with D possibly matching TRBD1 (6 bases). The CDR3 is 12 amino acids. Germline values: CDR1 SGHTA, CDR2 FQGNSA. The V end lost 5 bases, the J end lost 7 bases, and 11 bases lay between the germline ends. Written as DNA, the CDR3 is TGTGCCAGCAGCACCCAGGGGCTTGAAGCTTTCTTT. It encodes CASSTQGLEAFF.

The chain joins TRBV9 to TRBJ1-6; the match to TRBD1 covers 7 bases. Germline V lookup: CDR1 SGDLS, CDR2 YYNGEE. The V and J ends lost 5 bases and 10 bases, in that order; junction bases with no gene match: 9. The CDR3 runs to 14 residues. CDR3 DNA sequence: TGTGCCAGCAGTCGACAGGGAGAGGGATCACCCCTCCACTTT. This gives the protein CASSRQGEGSPLHF.

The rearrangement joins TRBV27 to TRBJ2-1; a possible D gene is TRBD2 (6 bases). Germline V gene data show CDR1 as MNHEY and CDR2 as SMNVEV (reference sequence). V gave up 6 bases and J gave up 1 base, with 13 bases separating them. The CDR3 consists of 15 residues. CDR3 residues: CASSRPLASYNEQFF. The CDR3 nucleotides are TGTGCCAGCAGCAGGCCACTAGCATCCTACAATGAGCAGTTCTTC.

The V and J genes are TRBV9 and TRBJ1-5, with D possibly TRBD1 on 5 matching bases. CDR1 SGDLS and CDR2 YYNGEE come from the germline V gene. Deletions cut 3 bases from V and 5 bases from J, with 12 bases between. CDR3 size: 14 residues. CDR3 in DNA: TGTGCCAGCAGCGCAGGATGGGGGGATCAGCCCCAGCATTTT. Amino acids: CASSAGWGDQPQHF. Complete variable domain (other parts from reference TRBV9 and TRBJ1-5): DSGVTQTPKHLITATGQRVTLRCSPRSGDLSVYWYQQSLDQGLQFLIQYYNGEERAKGNILERFSAQQFPDLHSELNLSSLELGDSALYFCASSAGWGDQPQHFGDGTRLSIL.

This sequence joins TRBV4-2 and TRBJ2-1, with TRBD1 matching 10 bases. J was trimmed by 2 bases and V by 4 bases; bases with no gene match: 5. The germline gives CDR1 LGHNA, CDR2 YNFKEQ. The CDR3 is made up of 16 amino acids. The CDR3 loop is CASSPAGTGAYNEQFF. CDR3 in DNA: TGTGCCAGCAGCCCGGCGGGGACAGGGGCCTACAATGAGCAGTTCTTC.

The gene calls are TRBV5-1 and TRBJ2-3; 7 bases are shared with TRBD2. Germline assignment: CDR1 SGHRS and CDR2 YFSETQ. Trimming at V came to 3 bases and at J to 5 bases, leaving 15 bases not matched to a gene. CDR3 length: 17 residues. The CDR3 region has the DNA TGCGCCAGCAGCTCGGGACTTGGGGGGGGTTCGGTAGATACGCAGTATTTT. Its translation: CASSSGLGGGSVDTQYF. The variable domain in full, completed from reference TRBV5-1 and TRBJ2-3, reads KAGVTQTPRYLIKTRGQQVTLSCSPISGHRSVSWYQQTPGQGLQFLFEYFSETQRNKGNFPGRFSGRQFSNSRSEMNVSTLELGDSALYLCASSSGLGGGSVDTQYFGPGTRLTVL.

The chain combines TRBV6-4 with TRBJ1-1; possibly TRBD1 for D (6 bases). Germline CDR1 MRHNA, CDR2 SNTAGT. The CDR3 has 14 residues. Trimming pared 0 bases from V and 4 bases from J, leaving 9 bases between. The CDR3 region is CASSDSQGSTEAFF. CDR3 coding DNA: TGTGCCAGCAGTGACTCGCAGGGGAGCACTGAAGCTTTCTTT.

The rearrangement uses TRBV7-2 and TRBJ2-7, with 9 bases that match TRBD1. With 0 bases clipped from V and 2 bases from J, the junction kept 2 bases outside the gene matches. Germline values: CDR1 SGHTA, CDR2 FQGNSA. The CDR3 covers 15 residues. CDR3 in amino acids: CASSLAGQGAYEQYF. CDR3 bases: TGTGCCAGCAGCTTAGCGGGACAGGGTGCCTACGAGCAGTACTTC.

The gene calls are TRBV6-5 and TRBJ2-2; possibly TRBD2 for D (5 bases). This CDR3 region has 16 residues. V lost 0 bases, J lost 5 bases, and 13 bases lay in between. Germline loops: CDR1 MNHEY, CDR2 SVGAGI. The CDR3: CASSYSRGLPTGELFF. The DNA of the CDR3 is TGTGCCAGCAGTTACTCAAGAGGACTGCCTACCGGGGAGCTGTTTTTT.

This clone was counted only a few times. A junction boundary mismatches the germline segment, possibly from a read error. CDR3 coding DNA: TGTGCCAGCAGCTTGGGGAGGGAATACTATGGTTACACCTTC. This gives the protein CASSLGREYYGYTF. This sequence joins TRBV5-8 and TRBJ1-2; no clear D. There are 14 residues in the CDR3. The germline gives CDR1 SGHTS, CDR2 YDEGEE.

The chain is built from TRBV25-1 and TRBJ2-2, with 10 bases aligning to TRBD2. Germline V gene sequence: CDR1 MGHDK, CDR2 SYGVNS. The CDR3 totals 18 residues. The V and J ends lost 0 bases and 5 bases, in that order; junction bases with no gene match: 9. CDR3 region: CASSEYKAGGPGTGELFF. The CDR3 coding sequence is TGTGCCAGCAGTGAATACAAAGCGGGAGGGCCGGGGACCGGGGAGCTGTTTTTT.

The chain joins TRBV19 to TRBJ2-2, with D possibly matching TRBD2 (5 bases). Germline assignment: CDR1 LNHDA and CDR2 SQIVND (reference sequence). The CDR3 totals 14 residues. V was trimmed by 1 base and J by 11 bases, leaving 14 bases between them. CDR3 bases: TGTGCCAGTAGTATAGCCCCAGGAGCGGCCGAGCTGTTTTTT. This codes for CASSIAPGAAELFF.

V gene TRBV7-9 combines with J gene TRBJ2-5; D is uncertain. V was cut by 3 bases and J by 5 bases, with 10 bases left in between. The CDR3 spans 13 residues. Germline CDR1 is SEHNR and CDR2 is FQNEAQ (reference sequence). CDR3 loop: CASSFLGAETQYF. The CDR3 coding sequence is TGTGCCAGCAGCTTTCTAGGCGCCGAGACCCAGTACTTC.

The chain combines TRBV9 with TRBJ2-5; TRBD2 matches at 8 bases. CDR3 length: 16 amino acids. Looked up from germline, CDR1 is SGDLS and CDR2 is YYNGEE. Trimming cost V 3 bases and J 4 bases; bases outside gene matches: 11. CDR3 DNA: TGTGCCAGCAGCGCGGGCCTCGGGAGGGGAGGAGAGACCCAGTACTTC. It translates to CASSAGLGRGGETQYF.

DNA of the CDR3: TGTGCCAGTAACGGGGGGACAGGCTACAATGAGCAGTTCTTC. Translating gives CASNGGTGYNEQFF. This chain links TRBV19 with TRBJ2-1, with D possibly TRBD1 on 8 matching bases. The CDR3 length is 14 residues. Germline CDR1 reads LNHDA; CDR2 reads SQIVND (reference sequence). The ends were cut back, 7 bases at V and 3 bases at J, with 13 bases in the middle.

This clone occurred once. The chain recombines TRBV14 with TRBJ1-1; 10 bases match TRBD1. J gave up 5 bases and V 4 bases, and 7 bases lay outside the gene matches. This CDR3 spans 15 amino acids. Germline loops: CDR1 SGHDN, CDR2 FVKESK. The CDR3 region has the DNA TGTGCCAGCAGCCTAGGACAGGGGGGAGGGACTGAAGCTTTCTTT. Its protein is CASSLGQGGGTEAFF.

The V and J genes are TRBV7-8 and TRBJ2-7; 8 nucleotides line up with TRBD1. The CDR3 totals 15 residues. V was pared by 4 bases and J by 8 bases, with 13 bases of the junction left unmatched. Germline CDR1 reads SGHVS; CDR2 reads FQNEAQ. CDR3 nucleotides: TGTGCCAGCAGCTCGTATCCGGGACAGGTAAACCAGCAGTACTTC. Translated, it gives CASSSYPGQVNQQYF.

CDR3 DNA sequence: TGCAGCGTTGAAGATGTCGGGACAGGGGAATACGAGCAGTACTTC. It is translated as CSVEDVGTGEYEQYF. The V and J genes are TRBV29-1 and TRBJ2-7; 10 nucleotides match TRBD1. Germline V gene sequence: CDR1 SQVTM, CDR2 ANQGSEA. V was pared by 0 bases and J by 4 bases, with 6 bases of the junction left unmatched. The CDR3 runs to 15 residues.

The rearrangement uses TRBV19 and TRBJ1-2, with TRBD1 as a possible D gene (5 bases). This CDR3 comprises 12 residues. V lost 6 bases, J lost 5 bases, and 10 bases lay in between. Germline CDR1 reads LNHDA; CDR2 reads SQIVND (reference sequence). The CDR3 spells CASSRDFYGYTF. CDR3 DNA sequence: TGTGCCAGTAGCAGGGACTTTTATGGCTACACCTTC.

For the CDR3, the DNA is TGCGCCGCACACTACGAGCAGTACTTC. The encoded protein is CAAHYEQYF. The chain combines TRBV20-1 with TRBJ2-7, with D uncertain. The CDR3 covers 9 residues. CDR1 DFQATT and CDR2 SNEGSKA come from the germline V gene (reference sequence).

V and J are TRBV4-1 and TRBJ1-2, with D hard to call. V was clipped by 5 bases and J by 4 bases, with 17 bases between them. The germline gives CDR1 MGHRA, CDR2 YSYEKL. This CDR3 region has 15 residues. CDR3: CASSSPPSARYGYTF. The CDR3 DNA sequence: TGCGCCAGCAGCTCCCCCCCGTCTGCGCGCTATGGCTACACCTTC.

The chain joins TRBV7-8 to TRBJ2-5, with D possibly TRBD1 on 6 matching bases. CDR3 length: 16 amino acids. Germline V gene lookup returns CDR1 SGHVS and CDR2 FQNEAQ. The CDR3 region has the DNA TGTGCTACCAGCAGCCCAACTCAGGGGTACCAAGAGACCCAGTACTTC. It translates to CATSSPTQGYQETQYF.

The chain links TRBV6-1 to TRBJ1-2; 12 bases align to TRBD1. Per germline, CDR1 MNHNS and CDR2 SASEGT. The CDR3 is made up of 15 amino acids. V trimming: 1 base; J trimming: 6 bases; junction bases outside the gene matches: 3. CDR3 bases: TGTGCCAGCAGTGAAGTGGGACAGGGGGCTCATGGCTACACCTTC. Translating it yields CASSEVGQGAHGYTF.

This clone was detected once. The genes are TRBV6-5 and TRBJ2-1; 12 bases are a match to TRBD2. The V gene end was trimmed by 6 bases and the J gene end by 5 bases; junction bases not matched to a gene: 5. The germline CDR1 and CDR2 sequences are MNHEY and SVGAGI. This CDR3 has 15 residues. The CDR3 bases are TGTGCCAGCAGGCTACTAGCGGGGGGACACAATGAGCAGTTCTTC. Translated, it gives CASRLLAGGHNEQFF.

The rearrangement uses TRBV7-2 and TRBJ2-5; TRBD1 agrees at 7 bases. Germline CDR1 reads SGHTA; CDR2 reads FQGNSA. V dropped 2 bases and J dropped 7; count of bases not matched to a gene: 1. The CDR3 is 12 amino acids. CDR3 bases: TGTGCCAGCAGCTTATACAGGGGGACCCAGTACTTC. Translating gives CASSLYRGTQYF.

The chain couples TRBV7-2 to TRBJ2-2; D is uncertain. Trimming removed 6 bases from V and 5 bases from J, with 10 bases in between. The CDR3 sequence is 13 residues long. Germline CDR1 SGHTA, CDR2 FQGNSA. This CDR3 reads CASRQAETGELFF. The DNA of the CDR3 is TGTGCCAGCAGGCAGGCTGAAACCGGGGAGCTGTTTTTT.

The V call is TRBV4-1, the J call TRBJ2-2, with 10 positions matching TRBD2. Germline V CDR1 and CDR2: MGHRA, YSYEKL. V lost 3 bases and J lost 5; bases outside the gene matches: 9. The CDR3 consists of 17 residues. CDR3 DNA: TGCGCCAGCAGCCAGGCCCTAGCGGGAGTATGGACCGGGGAGCTGTTTTTT. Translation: CASSQALAGVWTGELFF.

This CDR3 is CASSKRGYTDTQYF. CDR3 DNA sequence: TGTGCCAGCAGTAAGCGGGGGTACACAGATACGCAGTATTTT. The V gene is TRBV6-5, the J gene TRBJ2-3; 8 nucleotides align to TRBD2. The ends lost 5 bases at V and 2 bases at J; junction bases unmatched: 3. Germline V gives CDR1 MNHEY, CDR2 SVGAGI. This CDR3 spans 14 amino acids.

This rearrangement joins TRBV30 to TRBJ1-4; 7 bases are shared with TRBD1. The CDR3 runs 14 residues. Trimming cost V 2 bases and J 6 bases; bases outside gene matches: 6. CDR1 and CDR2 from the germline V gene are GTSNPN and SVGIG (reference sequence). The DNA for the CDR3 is TGTGCCTGGAGTTTCGGAGGGGGCCATGAAAAACTGTTTTTT. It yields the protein CAWSFGGGHEKLFF.

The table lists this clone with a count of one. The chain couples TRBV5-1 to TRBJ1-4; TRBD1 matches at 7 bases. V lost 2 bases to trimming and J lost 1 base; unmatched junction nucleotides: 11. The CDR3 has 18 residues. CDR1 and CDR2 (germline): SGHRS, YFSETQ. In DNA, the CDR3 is TGCGCCAGCAGCTTTGGACCCTCAGGGGGATTAACTAATGAAAAACTGTTTTTT. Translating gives CASSFGPSGGLTNEKLFF.